Listed here is a single T cell receptor beta chain. This CDR3 has 16 residues. The junction had 10 bases not matched to a gene; V was cut back by 2 bases and J by 7 bases. Germline V CDR1 and CDR2: KGHSH, LQKENI. The data belong to a study of blood T cell repertoires in COVID-19. Turning to the study itself: Samples representing acute and convalescent COVID-19 were sourced from the United States, Italy and Spain. Nucleic acid was either cDNA or gDNA, and it came from T cells, B-cell-depleted T cells, or PBMCs.

Authors' methods: Estimation of nucleated cell counts was performed using reference gene primer amplification. Clones were sequenced by immunoSEQ multiplex PCR, and TCRdb holds only the in-frame ones, with some missing. V, J and clone size are taken as reported in that table, and D and trimming were inferred from the DNA itself. Of some 200,000 clones listed, 86% were seen once; the top ten hold 5.9%. The chain has TRBV18 and TRBJ2-2, with 7 bases fitting TRBD2. The receptor was derived from a man older than 75 with acute or convalescent COVID-19. The sequencing input was peripheral blood. CDR3 nucleotides: TGTGCCAGCTCACCATCTCTAGGGACTACAGACGGGGAGCTGTTTTTT. It is translated as CASSPSLGTTDGELFF. Drawing the rest from reference TRBV18 and TRBJ2-2, the complete variable domain is NAGVMQNPRHLVRRRGQEARLRCSPMKGHSHVYWYRQLPEEGLKFMVYLQKENIIDESGMPKERFSAEFPKEGPSILRIQQVVRGDSAAYFCASSPSLGTTDGELFFGEGSRLTVL.